This passage covers 12 T cell receptor beta chains from one sample sequenced in a study of blood T cell repertoires in COVID-19. The repertoire was sequenced with immunoSEQ multiplex PCR; TCRdb's copy has only in-frame clones and lacks some. Altogether 150,000 or so clones are present, approximately 81% being singletons, with the ten largest covering around 35%. Source material: peripheral blood. The receptor source for this set is a human donor in a cohort sampled during active COVID-19.

The rearrangement uses TRBV7-6 and TRBJ2-3; 11 bases match TRBD2. CDR1 and CDR2 (germline): SGHVS, FNYEAQ. This CDR3 has 17 amino acids. The V gene end was trimmed by 3 bases and the J gene end by 2 bases; junction bases not matched to a gene: 7. CDR3 nucleotides: TGTGCCAGCAGCTTGGCCACTAGCGGGGGATTCACAGATACGCAGTATTTT. It encodes CASSLATSGGFTDTQYF.

V gene TRBV5-5 combines with J gene TRBJ2-7; D may be TRBD2 (6 bases). This CDR3 contains 15 residues. Per the germline V gene, CDR1 is SGHKS and CDR2 is YYEKEE (reference sequence). Between the trimmed V and J ends, which lost 2 bases and 2 bases, there was a span of 14 bases. CDR3 sequence (DNA): TGTGCCAGCAGCTTCGGGGCGGGGCCTACCTACGAGCAGTACTTC. Protein product: CASSFGAGPTYEQYF.

The chain is built from TRBV4-3 and TRBJ1-6; D is uncertain. V shed 0 bases and J shed 7 bases, with 10 bases lying between them. Germline-derived CDR1 and CDR2 are LGHNA and YSLEER. This CDR3 contains 15 residues. This CDR3 reads CASSQDRYGNSPLHF. The CDR3 DNA is TGCGCCAGCAGCCAAGATCGTTACGGGAATTCACCCCTCCACTTT.

The CDR3: CASTLGQGHYGYTF. CDR3 DNA: TGTGCCAGCACCCTAGGACAGGGGCACTATGGCTACACCTTC. V gene TRBV6-5 combines with J gene TRBJ1-2; 9 nucleotides agree with TRBD1. CDR3 length equals 14 residues. Per the germline V gene, CDR1 is MNHEY and CDR2 is SVGAGI. Losses at the gene ends were 7 bases for V and 3 bases for J; bases not matched to a gene: 6.

The V gene is TRBV11-3, the J gene TRBJ2-1; 9 positions agree with TRBD1. The CDR3 is made up of 15 amino acids. Germline-derived CDR1 and CDR2 are SGHNT and YENEEA. Trimming at V came to 5 bases and at J to 5 bases, leaving 7 bases not matched to a gene. The chain's CDR3 is CASSPPGQGNNEQFF. Written as DNA, the CDR3 is TGTGCCAGCAGCCCCCCGGGACAGGGCAACAATGAGCAGTTCTTC.

The chain combines TRBV30 with TRBJ1-6; weak D call: TRBD1 (5 bases). Trimming stripped 4 bases from V and 6 bases from J, with 22 bases between. Germline V gene lookup returns CDR1 GTSNPN and CDR2 SVGIG (reference sequence). The CDR3 spans 17 residues. The CDR3 sequence is CAWIPPTSTGVNSPLHF. The CDR3 bases are TGTGCCTGGATCCCCCCCACTTCAACGGGGGTTAATTCACCCCTCCACTTT.

On this clone: Other DNA sequences in this specimen translate into the identical CDR3. The J gene is TRBJ1-2, the V gene TRBV3-1 (or the pseudogene TRBV3-2), with a tentative D call TRBD1 (5 bases). CDR1 is LGHDT, CDR2 YNNKEL, per germline (reference sequence). The CDR3 sequence is 13 residues long. Trimming took off 2 bases at V and 5 bases at J, with 9 bases between the two ends. CDR3 sequence: CASSQRGGYGYTF. The CDR3 DNA is TGTGCCAGCAGCCAAAGGGGAGGGTATGGCTACACCTTC.

The rearrangement joins TRBV4-1 to TRBJ1-6; TRBD1 agrees at 8 bases. Trimming at V came to 0 bases and at J to 10 bases, leaving 20 bases not matched to a gene. This CDR3 has 20 amino acids. Germline CDR1 is MGHRA and CDR2 is YSYEKL. The DNA of the CDR3 is TGCGCCAGCAGCCAAGACCCAAATATTAGAACAGGGGGTCGGAAGTCACCCCTCCACTTT. Its translation: CASSQDPNIRTGGRKSPLHF.

The chain links TRBV5-6 to TRBJ1-1; D not certain. V lost 1 base and J lost 2, with 9 bases in between. CDR1 is SGHDT, CDR2 YYEEEE, per germline. The CDR3 sequence is 14 residues long. CDR3 sequence reads: CASSLTAVNTEAFF. The CDR3 nucleotides are TGTGCCAGCAGCTTGACGGCGGTTAACACTGAAGCTTTCTTT.

The chain uses TRBV4-3 and TRBJ2-4; D might be TRBD2 (7 bases). The germline gives CDR1 LGHNA, CDR2 YSLEER. The CDR3 has 15 amino acids. V dropped 0 bases and J dropped 8 bases, with 14 bases sitting between them. The CDR3 region has the DNA TGCGCCAGCAGCCAAGATGGGGGGGCCGGGGACATTCAGTACTTC. It specifies CASSQDGGAGDIQYF.

The V and J genes are TRBV10-1 and TRBJ2-7; D unresolved. From germline, CDR1 is WNHNN and CDR2 SYGVQD (reference sequence). V lost 2 bases and J lost 4, with 9 bases in between. The CDR3 spans 13 residues. The CDR3 DNA reads TGCGCCAGCAGTGAGGGAGCTCCTTACGAGCAGTACTTC. Translating gives CASSEGAPYEQYF.

The V gene is TRBV4-3, the J gene TRBJ1-6; D is undetermined. The germline V gene encodes CDR1 LGHNA and CDR2 YSLEER. The CDR3 spans 15 residues. V lost 4 bases and J lost 1, with 8 bases in between. In DNA form, the CDR3 reads TGCGCCAGCAGCCCTCGGGAATCCTATAATTCACCCCTCCACTTT. Its protein product is CASSPRESYNSPLHF.